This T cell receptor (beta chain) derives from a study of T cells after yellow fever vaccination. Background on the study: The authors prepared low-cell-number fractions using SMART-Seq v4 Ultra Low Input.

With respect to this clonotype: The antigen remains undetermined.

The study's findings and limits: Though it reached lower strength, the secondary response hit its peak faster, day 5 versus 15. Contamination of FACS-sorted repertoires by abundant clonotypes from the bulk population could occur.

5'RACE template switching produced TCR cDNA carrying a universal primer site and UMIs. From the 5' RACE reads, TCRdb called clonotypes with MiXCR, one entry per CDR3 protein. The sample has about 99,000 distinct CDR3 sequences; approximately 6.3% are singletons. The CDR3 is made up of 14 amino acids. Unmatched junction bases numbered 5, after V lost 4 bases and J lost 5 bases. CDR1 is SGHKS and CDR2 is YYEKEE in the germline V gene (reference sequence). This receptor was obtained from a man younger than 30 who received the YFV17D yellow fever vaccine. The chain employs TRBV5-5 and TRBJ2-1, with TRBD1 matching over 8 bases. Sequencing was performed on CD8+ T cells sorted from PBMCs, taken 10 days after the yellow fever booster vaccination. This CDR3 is CASSAWTGHNEQFF. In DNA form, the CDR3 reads TGTGCCAGCAGCGCATGGACAGGGCACAATGAGCAGTTCTTC.